Here is one T cell receptor (beta chain) with its context. Its antigen is still unknown. The ends lost 3 bases at V and 3 bases at J; junction bases unmatched: 11. Germline CDR1 and CDR2: SGHVS and FNYEAQ. The CDR3 has 16 amino acids. This entry belongs to a study of cytomegalovirus exposure and HLA in healthy donors. Researchers ran the PCR with 60 Vbeta and 13 Jbeta primers. Sequencing used immunoSEQ multiplex PCR; TCRdb keeps in-frame clones, though not all of them. The table has approximately 150,000 clones, roughly 80% seen once. Study-level points and caveats: The authors excluded some V segments, including TRBV6-2 and TRBV6-3, as indistinguishable. In an earlier analysis, most TCR beta V segments were productive about 87% or about 30% of the time. V- and J-gene trimming in TCR beta was tied to a missense DCLRE1C variant by an analysis performed later.

The source of this sequence is a man aged 50 or older in good health and CMV-seropositive. The sample taken for sequencing was PBMCs. The V gene is TRBV7-6, the J gene TRBJ2-7; 7 bases line up with TRBD2. The CDR3 nucleotides read TGTGCCAGCAGCTTCTCCAGCGGGGCGTCTGGCTACGAGCAGTACTTC. Translating gives CASSFSSGASGYEQYF.